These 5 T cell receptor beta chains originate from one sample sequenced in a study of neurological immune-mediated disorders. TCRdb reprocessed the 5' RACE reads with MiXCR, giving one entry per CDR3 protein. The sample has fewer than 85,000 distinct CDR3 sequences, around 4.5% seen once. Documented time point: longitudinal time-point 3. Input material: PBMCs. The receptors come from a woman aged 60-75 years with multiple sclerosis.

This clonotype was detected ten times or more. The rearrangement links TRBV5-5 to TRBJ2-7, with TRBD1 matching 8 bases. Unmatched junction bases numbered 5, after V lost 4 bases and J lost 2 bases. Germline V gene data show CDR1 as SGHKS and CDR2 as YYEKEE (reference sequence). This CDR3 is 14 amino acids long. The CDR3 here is CASSPPTGAYEQYF. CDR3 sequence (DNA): TGTGCCAGCAGCCCACCGACAGGGGCCTACGAGCAGTACTTC.

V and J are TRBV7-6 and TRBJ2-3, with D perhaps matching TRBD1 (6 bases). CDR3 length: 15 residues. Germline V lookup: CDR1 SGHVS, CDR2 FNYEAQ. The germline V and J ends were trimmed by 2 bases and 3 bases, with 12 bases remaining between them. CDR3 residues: CASSLPGARTDTQYF. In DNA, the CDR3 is TGTGCCAGCAGCTTACCAGGGGCTAGAACAGATACGCAGTATTTT.

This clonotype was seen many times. In DNA form, the CDR3 reads TGCGCCAGCAGCTTGGTGGCGACAGGCGATAATGAAAAACTGTTTTTT. Amino acids: CASSLVATGDNEKLFF. The V and J genes are TRBV5-1 and TRBJ1-4, with D possibly matching TRBD1 (6 bases). CDR3 length: 16 residues. From germline, CDR1 is SGHRS and CDR2 YFSETQ. V was shortened by 0 bases and J by 4 bases, with 13 bases between the two germline ends.

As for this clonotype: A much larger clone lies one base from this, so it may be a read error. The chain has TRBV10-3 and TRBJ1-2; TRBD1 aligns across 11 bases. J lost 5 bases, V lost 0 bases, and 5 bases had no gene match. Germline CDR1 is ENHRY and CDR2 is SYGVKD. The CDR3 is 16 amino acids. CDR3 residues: CAISESGQGARYGYTF. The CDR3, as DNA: TGTGCCATCAGTGAGTCAGGACAGGGGGCGCGATATGGCTACACCTTC.

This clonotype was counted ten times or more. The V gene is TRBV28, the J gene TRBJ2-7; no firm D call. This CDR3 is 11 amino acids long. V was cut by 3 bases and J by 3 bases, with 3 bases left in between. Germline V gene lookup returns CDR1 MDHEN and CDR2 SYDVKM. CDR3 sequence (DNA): TGTGCCAGCAGTTTCATCTACGAGCAGTACTTC. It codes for CASSFIYEQYF.